These 24 T cell receptor beta chains were sequenced from one sample in a study of early T cells in non-severe SARS-CoV-2 infection. In TCRdb, the 5' RACE reads were re-called with MiXCR into one record per CDR3 protein. The repertoire consists of roughly 60,000 distinct CDR3 sequences, with less than 15% occurring once and the leading ten covering roughly 4.2%. The sequenced sample consisted of whole blood. All receptors derive from an adult who was a healthcare worker with PCR-confirmed SARS-CoV-2 infection or an uninfected control (not recorded which).

This clonotype has at least ten counts. The gene calls are TRBV12-3 or TRBV12-4 and TRBJ2-1; D is unclear. CDR3 length: 14 amino acids. Trimming left V 2 bases short and J 3 bases short, with 8 bases between. The CDR3 bases are TGTGCCAGCAGTTTATTCTGGGGCTACAATGAGCAGTTCTTC. Translating gives CASSLFWGYNEQFF.

This clonotype was recorded at least ten times. The chain is built from TRBV20-1 and TRBJ1-2; D remains ambiguous. The V gene lost 0 bases and the J gene lost 0 bases, with 2 bases spanning the gap. The CDR3 spans 12 residues. Germline lookup yields CDR1 DFQATT and CDR2 SNEGSKA (reference sequence). The CDR3 here is CSARDTNYGYTF. The CDR3, as DNA: TGCAGTGCTAGAGACACTAACTATGGCTACACCTTC.

This clonotype was recorded many times. The rearrangement uses TRBV5-5 and TRBJ2-7; TRBD1 aligns across 10 bases. CDR1 SGHKS and CDR2 YYEKEE come from the germline V gene (reference sequence). The CDR3 is 14 residues long. V trimming: 3 bases; J trimming: 6 bases; junction bases outside the gene matches: 6. The CDR3 DNA reads as TGTGCCAGCAGCTATCCGGGACAGGGGCCCGAGCAGTACTTC. Translating gives CASSYPGQGPEQYF.

The V and J genes are TRBV20-1 and TRBJ2-1; 7 positions agree with TRBD2. CDR3 length: 14 amino acids. Trimming cost V 6 bases and J 3 bases; bases outside gene matches: 8. Germline V gene data show CDR1 as DFQATT and CDR2 as SNEGSKA (reference sequence). The CDR3 region is CSAATGGNYNEQFF. The DNA of the CDR3 is TGCAGTGCAGCCACGGGGGGTAACTACAATGAGCAGTTCTTC.

This clonotype was observed at least ten times. This chain links TRBV18 with TRBJ2-2, with D unclear. Germline V lookup: CDR1 KGHSH, CDR2 LQKENI. The V and J ends lost 1 base and 7 bases respectively, with 7 bases between them. This CDR3 contains 13 residues. The CDR3 reads CASSPRGDGELFF. The CDR3 DNA reads as TGTGCCAGCTCACCACGGGGTGACGGGGAGCTGTTTTTT.

This clonotype appeared a few times. The chain combines TRBV2 with TRBJ1-1, with TRBD1 identical over 7 bases. After removal of 5 bases from V and 0 bases from J, the junction contained 3 bases not matched to a gene. CDR1 SNHLY and CDR2 FYNNEI come from the germline V gene. The CDR3 is made up of 14 amino acids. CDR3 nucleotides: TGTGCCAGCAGTAGACAGGGATTGAACACTGAAGCTTTCTTT. It translates to CASSRQGLNTEAFF.

V gene TRBV20-1 combines with J gene TRBJ1-4; the D gene is possibly TRBD1 (6 bases). Germline CDR1 DFQATT, CDR2 SNEGSKA (reference sequence). V gave up 7 bases and J gave up 8 bases, with 14 bases separating them. CDR3 size: 12 residues. The CDR3 nucleotides are TGCAGTGTCCGGCCTGGGGGCGAAAAACTGTTTTTT. Its translation: CSVRPGGEKLFF.

The rearrangement uses TRBV3-1 and TRBJ2-7, with no clear D. In germline, CDR1 is LGHDT, CDR2 YNNKEL (reference sequence). Trimming removed 3 bases at V and 0 bases at J, with 3 bases between. This CDR3 contains 12 residues. The CDR3 DNA reads as TGTGCCAGCAGCCAGACCTCCTACGAGCAGTACTTC. It specifies CASSQTSYEQYF.

This clonotype was detected a few times. V gene TRBV7-2 combines with J gene TRBJ2-7; D gene ambiguous. Trimming removed 3 bases at V and 1 base at J, with 7 bases between. Germline V lookup: CDR1 SGHTA, CDR2 FQGNSA. The CDR3 has 13 amino acids. The CDR3 protein is CASSFGSSYEQYF. The CDR3, as DNA: TGTGCCAGCAGCTTTGGGTCTTCCTACGAGCAGTACTTC. Full variable domain (rest looked up from reference TRBV7-2 and TRBJ2-7): GAGVSQSPSNKVTEKGKDVELRCDPISGHTALYWYRQSLGQGLEFLIYFQGNSAPDKSGLPSDRFSAERTGGSVSTLTIQRTQQEDSAVYLCASSFGSSYEQYFGPGTRLTVT.

In its sample, this clonotype was seen many times. The chain employs TRBV4-3 and TRBJ2-1, with 10 bases identical to TRBD2. V trimming: 4 bases; J trimming: 8 bases; junction bases outside the gene matches: 14. This CDR3 is built from 17 residues. The germline V gene encodes CDR1 LGHNA and CDR2 YSLEER. CDR3 residues: CASSPAGLAGGSYEQFF. Here the CDR3 DNA reads TGCGCCAGCAGCCCCGCGGGGTTAGCGGGGGGTAGTTATGAGCAGTTCTTC.

This clonotype was counted between two and nine times. The chain carries TRBV12-3 or TRBV12-4 and TRBJ2-7; TRBD2 matches 10 bases. The CDR3 runs to 13 residues. V dropped 3 bases and J dropped 6; count of bases not matched to a gene: 2. The DNA for the CDR3 is TGTGCCAGCAGTTTCAGCGGGGGGGGCGAGCAGTACTTC. The encoded protein is CASSFSGGGEQYF.

Here the CDR3 reads CASSLDWAGLPSQFF. CDR3 nucleotide sequence: TGTGCCAGCAGCTTAGATTGGGCGGGGCTCCCCTCGCAGTTCTTC. This chain links TRBV11-2 with TRBJ2-1; the D gene is possibly TRBD2 (6 bases). The CDR3 contains 15 residues. Trimming took off 0 bases at V and 12 bases at J, with 18 bases between the two ends. Germline lookup yields CDR1 SGHAT and CDR2 FQNNGV.

The rearrangement uses TRBV30 and TRBJ2-7, with 10 positions matching TRBD1. Germline V gives CDR1 GTSNPN, CDR2 SVGIG (reference sequence). V was pared by 7 bases and J by 6 bases, with 12 bases of the junction left unmatched. CDR3 length equals 14 residues. The CDR3 region is CAFQAWTGGSEQYF. In DNA form, the CDR3 reads TGTGCCTTCCAGGCCTGGACAGGGGGATCCGAGCAGTACTTC. Full variable domain (outside the CDR3, taken from reference TRBV30 and TRBJ2-7): SQTIHQWPATLVQPVGSPLSLECTVEGTSNPNLYWYRQAAGRGLQLLFYSVGIGQISSEVPQNLSASRPQDRQFILSSKKLLLSDSGFYLCAFQAWTGGSEQYFGPGTRLTVT.

This clonotype was seen a few times. V and J are TRBV29-1 and TRBJ2-7, with 8 bases fitting TRBD2. This CDR3 contains 13 residues. V lost 6 bases to trimming and J lost 2 bases; unmatched junction nucleotides: 6. Germline V gene sequence: CDR1 SQVTM, CDR2 ANQGSEA. This CDR3 reads CSVRGAIPYEQYF. Written as DNA, the CDR3 is TGCAGCGTGCGGGGGGCCATCCCCTACGAGCAGTACTTC.

Ten or more counts support this clonotype. The chain links TRBV30 to TRBJ1-6; D is unclear. V was cut by 5 bases and J by 7 bases, with 6 bases left in between. This CDR3 comprises 11 residues. Germline V gives CDR1 GTSNPN, CDR2 SVGIG (reference sequence). The CDR3 coding sequence is TGTGCCTGGGCGGAAAATTCACCCCTCCACTTT. Its protein product is CAWAENSPLHF.

This clonotype was seen more than once but under ten times. V and J are TRBV12-3 or TRBV12-4 and TRBJ1-5, with unresolved D. Trimming left V 3 bases short and J 6 bases short, with 6 bases between. The CDR3 extends over 12 amino acids. The DNA for the CDR3 is TGTGCCAGCAGTTTTCTGTCTCAGCCCCAGCATTTT. Amino acids: CASSFLSQPQHF.

This clonotype was found a few times. The V call is TRBV7-2, the J call TRBJ2-7; unclear D gene. From germline, CDR1 is SGHTA and CDR2 FQGNSA. V was cut by 5 bases and J by 6 bases, with 11 bases left in between. This CDR3 has 12 residues. The CDR3, as DNA: TGTGCCAGCAGCCCGACCTATGGCGAGCAGTACTTC. Translating gives CASSPTYGEQYF.

The V and J genes are TRBV11-2 and TRBJ2-7; the D is unclear. The germline V and J ends were trimmed by 4 bases and 2 bases, with 12 bases remaining between them. CDR3 size: 14 residues. Germline lookup yields CDR1 SGHAT and CDR2 FQNNGV. The CDR3 spells CASSSPWSPYEQYF. CDR3 nucleotide sequence: TGTGCCAGCAGCTCCCCGTGGAGCCCCTACGAGCAGTACTTC.

The V call is TRBV11-3, the J call TRBJ1-1; possible D gene TRBD1, 5 bases. From germline, CDR1 is SGHNT and CDR2 YENEEA. The CDR3 sequence is 14 residues long. V lost 1 base and J 7 bases, leaving 13 bases between the germline ends. The CDR3 DNA sequence: TGTGCCAGCAGCTTAGGGAGAGGGCAGGGTGAAGCTTTCTTT. As protein: CASSLGRGQGEAFF.

This clonotype was picked up a small number of times. The CDR3 nucleotides are TGTGCCAGCAGCCAGGACCCTACAGGGGTTGTCAATCAGCCCCAGCATTTT. This encodes CASSQDPTGVVNQPQHF. This chain connects TRBV4-2 to TRBJ1-5, with 7 nucleotides matching TRBD1. CDR3 size: 17 residues. The trim removed 3 bases at V and 3 bases at J, leaving 11 bases unmatched. Germline V gives CDR1 LGHNA, CDR2 YNFKEQ.

The chain is built from TRBV20-1 and TRBJ2-3, with D tentatively TRBD1 (5 bases). This CDR3 has 14 residues. From germline, CDR1 is DFQATT and CDR2 SNEGSKA (reference sequence). The V end was cut by 6 bases, the J end by 4 bases, with 17 bases between. CDR3 protein: CSALAQTVSDTQYF. DNA of the CDR3: TGCAGTGCCCTCGCCCAGACAGTTTCAGATACGCAGTATTTT.

This clonotype was picked up many times. V usage is TRBV20-1 and J usage is TRBJ2-1, with TRBD2 as a possible D gene (6 bases). CDR1 is DFQATT and CDR2 is SNEGSKA in the germline V gene (reference sequence). V lost 0 bases and J lost 7, with 10 bases in between. CDR3 length: 13 residues. The CDR3 bases are TGCAGTGCTAGAGATGGGGGGAGGAATGAGCAGTTCTTC. It translates to CSARDGGRNEQFF.

There are a few counts of this clonotype. This rearrangement joins TRBV12-3 or TRBV12-4 to TRBJ1-3, with a possible D match to TRBD1 (5 bases). The CDR3 consists of 12 residues. Trimming shortened V by 11 bases and J by 8 bases, and 16 bases separated the two germline ends. CDR3 nucleotide sequence: TGTGCCCTGGGGGGGAAGGACGACACCATATATTTT. Encoded protein: CALGGKDDTIYF.

This clonotype came up many times. The chain recombines TRBV19 with TRBJ2-1, with no clear D. Trimming removed 3 bases at V and 6 bases at J, with 9 bases between. The CDR3 sequence is 13 residues long. Germline V lookup: CDR1 LNHDA, CDR2 SQIVND (reference sequence). The CDR3 loop reads CASSMEVFNEQFF. As DNA, the CDR3 is TGTGCCAGTAGTATGGAAGTCTTCAATGAGCAGTTCTTC. The full variable domain, in which reference TRBV19 and TRBJ2-1 provide the parts outside the CDR3, is DGGITQSPKYLFRKEGQNVTLSCEQNLNHDAMYWYRQDPGQGLRLIYYSQIVNDFQKGDIAEGYSVSREKKESFPLTVTSAQKNPTAFYLCASSMEVFNEQFFGPGTRLTVL.